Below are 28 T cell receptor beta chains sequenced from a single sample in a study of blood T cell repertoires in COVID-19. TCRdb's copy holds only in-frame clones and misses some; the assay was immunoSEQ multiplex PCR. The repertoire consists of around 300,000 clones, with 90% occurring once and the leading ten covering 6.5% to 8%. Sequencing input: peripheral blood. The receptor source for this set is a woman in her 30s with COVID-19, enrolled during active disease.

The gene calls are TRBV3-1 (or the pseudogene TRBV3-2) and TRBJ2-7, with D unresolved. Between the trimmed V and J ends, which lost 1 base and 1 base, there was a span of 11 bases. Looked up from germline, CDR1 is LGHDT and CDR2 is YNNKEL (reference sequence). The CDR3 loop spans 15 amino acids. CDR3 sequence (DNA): TGTGCCAGCAGCCAAGGAGCAAAGGAGTCCTACGAGCAGTACTTC. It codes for CASSQGAKESYEQYF.

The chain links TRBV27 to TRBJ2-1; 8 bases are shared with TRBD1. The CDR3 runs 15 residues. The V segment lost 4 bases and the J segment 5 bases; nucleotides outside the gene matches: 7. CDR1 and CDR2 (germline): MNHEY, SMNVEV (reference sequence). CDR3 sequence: CASSSPGQGDNEQFF. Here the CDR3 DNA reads TGTGCCAGCAGTTCCCCTGGACAGGGCGACAATGAGCAGTTCTTC.

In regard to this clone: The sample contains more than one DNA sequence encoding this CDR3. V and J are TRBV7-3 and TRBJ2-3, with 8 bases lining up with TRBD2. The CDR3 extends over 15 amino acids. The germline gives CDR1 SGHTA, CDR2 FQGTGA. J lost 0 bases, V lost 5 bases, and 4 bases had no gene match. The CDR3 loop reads CASSRSGGSTDTQYF. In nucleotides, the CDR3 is TGTGCCAGCAGCCGGAGCGGGGGTAGCACAGATACGCAGTATTTT.

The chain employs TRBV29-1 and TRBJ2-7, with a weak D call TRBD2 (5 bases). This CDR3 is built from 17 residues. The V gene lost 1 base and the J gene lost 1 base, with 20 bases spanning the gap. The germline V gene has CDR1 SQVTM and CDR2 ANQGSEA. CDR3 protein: CSVEVRTPRSLSYEQYF. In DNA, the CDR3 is TGCAGCGTTGAAGTTAGGACTCCCAGGTCCCTTTCCTACGAGCAGTACTTC.

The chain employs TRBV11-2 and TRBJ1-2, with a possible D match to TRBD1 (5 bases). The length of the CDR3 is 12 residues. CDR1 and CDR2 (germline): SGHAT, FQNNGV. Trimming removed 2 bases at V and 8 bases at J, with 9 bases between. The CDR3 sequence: CASSLSRVGYTF. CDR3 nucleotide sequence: TGTGCCAGCAGCTTATCCAGGGTAGGCTACACCTTC.

The CDR3 loop reads CASSLDRENTEAFF. The CDR3 coding sequence is TGTGCCAGCAGCTTGGACAGGGAGAACACTGAAGCTTTCTTT. The rearrangement joins TRBV5-4 to TRBJ1-1; D perhaps matches TRBD1 (6 bases). The germline V and J ends were trimmed by 0 bases and 1 base, with 7 bases remaining between them. Germline CDR1 reads SGHNT; CDR2 reads YYREEE (reference sequence). This CDR3 has 14 residues.

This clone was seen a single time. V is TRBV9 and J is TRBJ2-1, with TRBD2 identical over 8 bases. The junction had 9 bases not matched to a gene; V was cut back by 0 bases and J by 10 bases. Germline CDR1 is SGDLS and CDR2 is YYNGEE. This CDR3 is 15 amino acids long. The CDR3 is CASSVEGAGVREQFF. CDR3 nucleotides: TGTGCCAGCAGCGTAGAAGGAGCGGGAGTCAGAGAGCAGTTCTTC.

As DNA, the CDR3 is TGTGCCAGCAGCCCGACAGGGCCGAACACCGGGGAGCTGTTTTTT. It specifies CASSPTGPNTGELFF. The chain uses TRBV2 and TRBJ2-2, with 7 bases that match TRBD1. The CDR3 length is 15 residues. Germline V gives CDR1 SNHLY, CDR2 FYNNEI. The V segment lost 6 bases and the J segment 0 bases; nucleotides outside the gene matches: 4. The variable domain in full, with the rest retrieved from reference TRBV2 and TRBJ2-2, is EPEVTQTPSHQVTQMGQEVILRCVPISNHLYFYWYRQILGQKVEFLVSFYNNEISEKSEIFDDQFSVERPDGSNFTLKIRSTKLEDSAMYFCASSPTGPNTGELFFGEGSRLTVL.

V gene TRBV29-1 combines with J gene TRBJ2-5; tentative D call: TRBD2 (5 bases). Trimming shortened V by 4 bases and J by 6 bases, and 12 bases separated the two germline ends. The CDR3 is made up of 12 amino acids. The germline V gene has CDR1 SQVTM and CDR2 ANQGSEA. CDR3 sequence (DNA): TGCAGCGTTGGGGAGCAAATGCAGACCCAGTACTTC. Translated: CSVGEQMQTQYF.

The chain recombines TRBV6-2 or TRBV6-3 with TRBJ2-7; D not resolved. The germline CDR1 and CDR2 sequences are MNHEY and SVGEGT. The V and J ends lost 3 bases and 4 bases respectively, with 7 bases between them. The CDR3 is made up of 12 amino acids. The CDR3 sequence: CASSYAPYEQYF. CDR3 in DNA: TGTGCCAGCAGTTATGCGCCATACGAGCAGTACTTC.

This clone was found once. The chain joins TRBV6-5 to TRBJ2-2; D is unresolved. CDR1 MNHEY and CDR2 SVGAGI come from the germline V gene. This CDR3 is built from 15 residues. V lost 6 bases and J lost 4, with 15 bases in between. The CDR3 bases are TGTGCCAGCAGAGACACTCTATTGGGCACCGGGGAGCTGTTTTTT. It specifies CASRDTLLGTGELFF.

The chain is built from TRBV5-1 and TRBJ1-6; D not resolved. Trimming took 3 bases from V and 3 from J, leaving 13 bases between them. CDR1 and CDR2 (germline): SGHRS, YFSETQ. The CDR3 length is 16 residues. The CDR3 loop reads CASSWGSGLYNSPLHF. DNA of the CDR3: TGCGCCAGCAGCTGGGGAAGCGGGCTCTATAATTCACCCCTCCACTTT. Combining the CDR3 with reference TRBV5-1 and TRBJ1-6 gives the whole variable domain KAGVTQTPRYLIKTRGQQVTLSCSPISGHRSVSWYQQTPGQGLQFLFEYFSETQRNKGNFPGRFSGRQFSNSRSEMNVSTLELGDSALYLCASSWGSGLYNSPLHFGNGTRLTVT.

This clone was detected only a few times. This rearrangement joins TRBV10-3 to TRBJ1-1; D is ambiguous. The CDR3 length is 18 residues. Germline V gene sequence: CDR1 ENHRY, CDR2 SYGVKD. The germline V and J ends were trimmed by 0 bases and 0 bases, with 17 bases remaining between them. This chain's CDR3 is CAISESPYTEGLNTEAFF. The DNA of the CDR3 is TGTGCCATCAGTGAGTCCCCCTACACGGAGGGCTTGAACACTGAAGCTTTCTTT.

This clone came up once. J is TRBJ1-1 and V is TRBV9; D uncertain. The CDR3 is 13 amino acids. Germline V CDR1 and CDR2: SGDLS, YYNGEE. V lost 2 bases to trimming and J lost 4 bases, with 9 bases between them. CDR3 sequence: CASSVGVGTEAFF. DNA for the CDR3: TGTGCCAGCAGCGTCGGGGTTGGCACTGAAGCTTTCTTT.

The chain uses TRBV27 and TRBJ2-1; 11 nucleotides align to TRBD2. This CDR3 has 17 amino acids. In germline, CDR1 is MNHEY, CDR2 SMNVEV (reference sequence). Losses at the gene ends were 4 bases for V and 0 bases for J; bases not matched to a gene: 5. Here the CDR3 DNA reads TGTGCCAGCAGTTCGGGACTAGCGGTGAGCTCCTACAATGAGCAGTTCTTC. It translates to CASSSGLAVSSYNEQFF.

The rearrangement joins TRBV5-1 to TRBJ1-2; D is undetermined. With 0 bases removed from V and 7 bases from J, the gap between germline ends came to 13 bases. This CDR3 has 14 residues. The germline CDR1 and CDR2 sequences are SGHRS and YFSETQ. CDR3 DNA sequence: TGCGCCAGCAGCTTGGAGAGCGGTCTGGGTGGCTACACCTTC. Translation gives CASSLESGLGGYTF.

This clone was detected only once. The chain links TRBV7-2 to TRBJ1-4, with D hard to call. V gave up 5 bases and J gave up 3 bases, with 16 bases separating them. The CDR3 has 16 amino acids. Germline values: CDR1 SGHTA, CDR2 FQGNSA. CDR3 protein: CASSLGSRRANEKLFF. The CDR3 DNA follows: TGTGCCAGCAGCCTTGGATCTCGACGGGCTAATGAAAAACTGTTTTTT.

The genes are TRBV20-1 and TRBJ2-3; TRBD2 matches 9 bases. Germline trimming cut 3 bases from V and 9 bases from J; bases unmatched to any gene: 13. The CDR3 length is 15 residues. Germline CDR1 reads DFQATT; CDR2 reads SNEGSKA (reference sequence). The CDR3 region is CSASSSTSGGGTQYF. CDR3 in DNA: TGCAGTGCTAGTAGCTCGACTAGCGGCGGAGGAACGCAGTATTTT.

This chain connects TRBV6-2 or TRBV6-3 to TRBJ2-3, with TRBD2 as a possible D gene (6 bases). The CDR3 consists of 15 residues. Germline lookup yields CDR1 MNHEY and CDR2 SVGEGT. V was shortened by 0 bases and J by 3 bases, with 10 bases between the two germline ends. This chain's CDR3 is CASSYSGGATDTQYF. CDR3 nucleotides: TGTGCCAGCAGTTACTCTGGCGGGGCAACAGATACGCAGTATTTT.

The CDR3 region is CASSLYSGGNEQFF. CDR3 nucleotides: TGTGCCAGCAGTTTATATTCGGGAGGCAATGAGCAGTTCTTC. The chain carries TRBV27 and TRBJ2-1; 7 bases match TRBD2. This CDR3 has 14 residues. Per germline, CDR1 MNHEY and CDR2 SMNVEV (reference sequence). Unmatched junction bases numbered 3, after V lost 1 base and J lost 6 bases.

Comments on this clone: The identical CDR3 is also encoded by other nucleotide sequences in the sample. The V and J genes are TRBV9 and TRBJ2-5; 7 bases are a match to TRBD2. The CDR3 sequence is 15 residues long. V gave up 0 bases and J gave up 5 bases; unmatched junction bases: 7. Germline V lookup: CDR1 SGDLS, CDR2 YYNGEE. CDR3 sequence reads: CASSVVGGSGETQYF. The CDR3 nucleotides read TGTGCCAGCAGCGTAGTAGGCGGGAGCGGGGAGACCCAGTACTTC.

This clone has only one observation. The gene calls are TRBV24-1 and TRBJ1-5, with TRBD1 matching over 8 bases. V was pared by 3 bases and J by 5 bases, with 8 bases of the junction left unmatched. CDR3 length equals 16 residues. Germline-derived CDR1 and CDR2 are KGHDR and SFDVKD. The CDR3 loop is CATSDAGTGVYQPQHF. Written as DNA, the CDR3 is TGTGCCACCAGTGATGCCGGGACAGGAGTTTATCAGCCCCAGCATTTT.

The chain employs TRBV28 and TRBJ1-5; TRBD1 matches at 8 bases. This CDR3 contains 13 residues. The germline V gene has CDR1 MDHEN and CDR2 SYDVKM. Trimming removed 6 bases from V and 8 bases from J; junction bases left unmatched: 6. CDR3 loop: CASRDREREPQHF. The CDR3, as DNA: TGTGCCAGCAGGGACAGGGAGCGAGAGCCCCAGCATTTT.

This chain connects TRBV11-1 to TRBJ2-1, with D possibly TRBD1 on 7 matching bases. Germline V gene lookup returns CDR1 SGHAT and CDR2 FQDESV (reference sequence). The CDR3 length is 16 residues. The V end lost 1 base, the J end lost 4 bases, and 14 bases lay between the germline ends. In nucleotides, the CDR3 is TGTGCCAGCAGCTTAGGTGGCAGGGGGGTTTACAATGAGCAGTTCTTC. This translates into CASSLGGRGVYNEQFF.

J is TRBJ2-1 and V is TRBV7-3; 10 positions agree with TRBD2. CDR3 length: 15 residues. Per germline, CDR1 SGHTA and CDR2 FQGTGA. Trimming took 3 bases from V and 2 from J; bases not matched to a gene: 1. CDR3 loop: CASSFSGRAYNEQFF. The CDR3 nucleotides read TGTGCCAGCAGCTTCAGCGGGAGGGCCTACAATGAGCAGTTCTTC.

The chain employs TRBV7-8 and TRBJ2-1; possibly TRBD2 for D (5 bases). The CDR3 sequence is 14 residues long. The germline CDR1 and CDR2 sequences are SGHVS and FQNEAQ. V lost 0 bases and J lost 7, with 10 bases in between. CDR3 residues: CASSLAGELNEQFF. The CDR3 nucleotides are TGTGCCAGCAGCTTAGCGGGAGAATTGAATGAGCAGTTCTTC.

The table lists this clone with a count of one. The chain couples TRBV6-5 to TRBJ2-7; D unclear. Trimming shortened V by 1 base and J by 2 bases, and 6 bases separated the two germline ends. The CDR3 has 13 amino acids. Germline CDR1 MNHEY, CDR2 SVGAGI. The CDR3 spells CASSYFPTYEQYF. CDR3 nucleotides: TGTGCCAGCAGTTACTTCCCTACCTACGAGCAGTACTTC.

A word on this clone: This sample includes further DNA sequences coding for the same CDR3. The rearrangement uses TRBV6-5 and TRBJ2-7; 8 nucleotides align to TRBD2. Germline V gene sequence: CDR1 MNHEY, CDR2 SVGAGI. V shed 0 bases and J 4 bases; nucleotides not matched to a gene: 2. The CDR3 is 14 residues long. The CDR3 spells CASSYSSGSYEQYF. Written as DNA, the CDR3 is TGTGCCAGCAGTTACTCAAGCGGGAGTTACGAGCAGTACTTC.